A single sample is the source of the 19 T cell receptor beta chains below, sequenced in a study of blood T cell repertoires in COVID-19. Data came from immunoSEQ multiplex PCR; TCRdb stores just in-frame clones and leaves some out. Here the sample spans about 270,000 clones, approximately 86% being singletons. What was sequenced was peripheral blood. All receptors derive from a middle-aged man with active or convalescent COVID-19.

The rearrangement links TRBV29-1 to TRBJ2-3, with unresolved D. Trimming stripped 5 bases from V and 4 bases from J, with 7 bases between. The CDR3 is 11 residues long. Germline CDR1 SQVTM, CDR2 ANQGSEA. The CDR3 region is CSVREADTQYF. Written as DNA, the CDR3 is TGCAGCGTTCGAGAGGCAGATACGCAGTATTTT.

This clone occurred a few times. The chain carries TRBV28 and TRBJ2-2, with 10 bases that match TRBD2. The CDR3 length is 15 residues. V lost 5 bases, J lost 4 bases, and 4 bases stayed unmatched. Germline V lookup: CDR1 MDHEN, CDR2 SYDVKM. Written as DNA, the CDR3 is TGTGCCAGCAGTCCCAGCGGGGGGGGCACCGGGGAGCTGTTTTTT. It yields the protein CASSPSGGGTGELFF.

CDR3 nucleotide sequence: TGCGCCAGCAGCTCACAAGGGAGCACTGGAAACACCATATATTTT. It yields the protein CASSSQGSTGNTIYF. The chain employs TRBV5-1 and TRBJ1-3; D is unresolved. V was cut by 3 bases and J by 2 bases, with 12 bases left in between. The germline CDR1 and CDR2 sequences are SGHRS and YFSETQ. There are 15 residues in the CDR3. Variable domain in full (rest from reference TRBV5-1 and TRBJ1-3): KAGVTQTPRYLIKTRGQQVTLSCSPISGHRSVSWYQQTPGQGLQFLFEYFSETQRNKGNFPGRFSGRQFSNSRSEMNVSTLELGDSALYLCASSSQGSTGNTIYFGEGSWLTVV.

The J gene is TRBJ1-2, the V gene TRBV10-2, with TRBD1 identical over 7 bases. This CDR3 region has 13 residues. Per germline, CDR1 WSHSY and CDR2 SAAADI. V shed 5 bases and J 4 bases; nucleotides not matched to a gene: 4. This chain's CDR3 is CASSTGASYGYTF. DNA of the CDR3: TGCGCCAGCAGTACAGGGGCTAGCTATGGCTACACCTTC.

V and J are TRBV11-2 and TRBJ2-1; 13 bases map to TRBD2. V lost 5 bases to trimming and J lost 4 bases; unmatched junction nucleotides: 5. Germline loops: CDR1 SGHAT, CDR2 FQNNGV. This CDR3 comprises 16 residues. The CDR3: CASSAPGLAGYNEQFF. For the CDR3, the DNA is TGTGCCAGCAGCGCCCCGGGACTAGCGGGGTACAATGAGCAGTTCTTC.

V and J are TRBV6-5 and TRBJ1-1, with a weak D call TRBD1 (5 bases). Germline CDR1 is MNHEY and CDR2 is SVGAGI. The CDR3 loop spans 16 amino acids. V was pared by 0 bases and J by 1 base, with 12 bases between. The CDR3 DNA is TGTGCCAGCAGTTACTCGACGGTTGGGGCGAACACTGAAGCTTTCTTT. Translated: CASSYSTVGANTEAFF.

The gene calls are TRBV15 and TRBJ2-1; D is possibly TRBD2 (5 bases). Trimming pared 0 bases from V and 10 bases from J, leaving 16 bases between. Germline V gene lookup returns CDR1 LNHNV and CDR2 YYDKDF (reference sequence). The CDR3 covers 15 residues. The CDR3, as DNA: TGTGCCACCAGCAGAGATCGAACGGGATCCGGAGAGCAGTTCTTC. Translation: CATSRDRTGSGEQFF.

The chain combines TRBV28 with TRBJ2-7, with D possibly TRBD1 on 6 matching bases. CDR3 length: 12 residues. From germline, CDR1 is MDHEN and CDR2 SYDVKM. V shed 5 bases and J shed 8 bases, with 13 bases lying between them. CDR3 nucleotides: TGTGCCAGCAGTGCTCAGGGGTATAAGCAGTACTTC. It is translated as CASSAQGYKQYF. Full variable domain (missing parts from reference TRBV28 and TRBJ2-7): DVKVTQSSRYLVKRTGEKVFLECVQDMDHENMFWYRQDPGLGLRLIYFSYDVKMKEKGDIPEGYSVSREKKERFSLILESASTNQTSMYLCASSAQGYKQYFGPGTRLTVT.

This chain joins TRBV29-1 and TRBJ1-2; D is ambiguous. The germline V gene has CDR1 SQVTM and CDR2 ANQGSEA. This CDR3 is built from 13 residues. Between the trimmed V and J ends, which lost 7 bases and 4 bases, there was a span of 16 bases. The CDR3 sequence is CSGENPPGYGYTF. The CDR3 coding sequence is TGCAGCGGCGAGAACCCGCCGGGCTATGGCTACACCTTC. Using reference TRBV29-1 and TRBJ1-2 for the parts outside the CDR3, the full variable domain is SAVISQKPSRDICQRGTSLTIQCQVDSQVTMMFWYRQQPGQSLTLIATANQGSEATYESGFVIDKFPISRPNLTFSTLTVSNMSPEDSSIYLCSGENPPGYGYTFGSGTRLTVV.

V is TRBV7-9 and J is TRBJ1-1; 8 bases are shared with TRBD1. J gave up 1 base and V 4 bases, and 2 bases lay outside the gene matches. The CDR3 length is 14 residues. The germline CDR1 and CDR2 sequences are SEHNR and FQNEAQ (reference sequence). The CDR3 DNA follows: TGTGCCAGCAGCTGGACAGGGAAGAACACTGAAGCTTTCTTT. Encoded protein: CASSWTGKNTEAFF.

The DNA for the CDR3 is TGTGCCAGCAGTTACTTTAGCGTCCAAGAGACCCAGTACTTC. Translated, it gives CASSYFSVQETQYF. This chain uses TRBV6-2 or TRBV6-3 with TRBJ2-5, with a tentative D call TRBD2 (5 bases). CDR3 length: 14 residues. The V end was cut by 1 base, the J end by 1 base, with 7 bases between. Germline V lookup: CDR1 MNHEY, CDR2 SVGEGT.

This clone is labeled as medium-sized. This chain links TRBV24-1 with TRBJ2-3; TRBD2 matches at 10 bases. The CDR3 runs 16 residues. Per germline, CDR1 KGHDR and CDR2 SFDVKD. After removal of 3 bases from V and 6 bases from J, the junction contained 8 bases not matched to a gene. CDR3 DNA sequence: TGTGCCACCAGTGATCCCCAGCGGGAGGGCCCCGATACGCAGTATTTT. Encoded protein: CATSDPQREGPDTQYF.

This chain connects TRBV28 to TRBJ1-1, with no clear D. The CDR3 is 14 residues long. Germline-derived CDR1 and CDR2 are MDHEN and SYDVKM. Trimming took off 3 bases at V and 2 bases at J, with 10 bases between the two ends. The CDR3, as DNA: TGTGCCAGCAGTTTGAGGCAGCCTAACACTGAAGCTTTCTTT. Amino acid sequence: CASSLRQPNTEAFF.

J is TRBJ1-2 and V is TRBV5-1; D is ambiguous. The CDR3 spans 15 residues. Germline V lookup: CDR1 SGHRS, CDR2 YFSETQ. The V end was cut by 4 bases, the J end by 4 bases, with 17 bases between. The CDR3 region has the DNA TGCGCCAGCAGCACTGACATTTCAGTCGGCTATGGCTACACCTTC. Translating it yields CASSTDISVGYGYTF.

This chain connects TRBV5-1 to TRBJ1-1, with D possibly being TRBD1 (5 bases). The CDR3 has 13 residues. Germline assignment: CDR1 SGHRS and CDR2 YFSETQ. V lost 0 bases, J lost 7 bases, and 10 bases lay in between. Here the CDR3 DNA reads TGCGCCAGCAGCTTGGGAGGGGAGGGTGAAGCTTTCTTT. Translation gives CASSLGGEGEAFF.

The chain is built from TRBV4-1 and TRBJ2-1; 8 positions agree with TRBD2. The germline CDR1 and CDR2 sequences are MGHRA and YSYEKL. This CDR3 is 17 amino acids long. Unmatched junction bases numbered 8, after V lost 4 bases and J lost 0 bases. In DNA form, the CDR3 reads TGCGCCAGCAGCCTCGAAGGAAGCGGGAGCTCCTACAATGAGCAGTTCTTC. Its protein is CASSLEGSGSSYNEQFF.

The chain combines TRBV30 with TRBJ2-3; TRBD1 is a possible D gene (5 bases). This CDR3 is 14 amino acids long. The germline CDR1 and CDR2 sequences are GTSNPN and SVGIG (reference sequence). Between the trimmed V and J ends, which lost 3 bases and 0 bases, there was a span of 10 bases. CDR3 protein: CAWSWGGSTDTQYF. As DNA, the CDR3 is TGTGCCTGGAGCTGGGGCGGAAGCACAGATACGCAGTATTTT.

V and J are TRBV27 and TRBJ2-2, with D perhaps matching TRBD2 (6 bases). Trimming cost V 7 bases and J 0 bases, with 24 bases left between them. CDR1 is MNHEY and CDR2 is SMNVEV in the germline V gene (reference sequence). The CDR3 runs to 19 residues. The CDR3 reads CASTHSGTGEPPNTGELFF. In DNA form, the CDR3 reads TGTGCCAGCACACACTCCGGGACTGGAGAGCCTCCGAACACCGGGGAGCTGTTTTTT.

The CDR3 is CASSPSGGYTGELFF. The CDR3 DNA follows: TGTGCCAGCAGTCCTAGCGGGGGCTACACCGGGGAGCTGTTTTTT. The chain combines TRBV2 with TRBJ2-2, with 10 bases identical to TRBD2. This CDR3 comprises 15 residues. V shed 5 bases and J 3 bases; nucleotides not matched to a gene: 3. Germline CDR1 and CDR2: SNHLY and FYNNEI.